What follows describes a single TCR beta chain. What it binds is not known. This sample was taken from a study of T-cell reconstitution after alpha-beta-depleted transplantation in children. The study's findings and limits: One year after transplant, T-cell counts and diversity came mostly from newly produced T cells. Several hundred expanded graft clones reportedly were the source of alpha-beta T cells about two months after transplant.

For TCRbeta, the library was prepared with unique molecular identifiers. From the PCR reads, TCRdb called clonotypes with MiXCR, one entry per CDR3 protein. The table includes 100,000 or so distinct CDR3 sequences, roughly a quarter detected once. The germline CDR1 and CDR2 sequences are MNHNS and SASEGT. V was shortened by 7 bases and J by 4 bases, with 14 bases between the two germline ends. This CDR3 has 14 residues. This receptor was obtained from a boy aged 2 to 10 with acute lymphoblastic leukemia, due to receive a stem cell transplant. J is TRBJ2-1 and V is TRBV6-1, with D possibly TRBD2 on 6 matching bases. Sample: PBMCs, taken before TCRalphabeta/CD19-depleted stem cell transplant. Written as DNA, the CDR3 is TGTGCCAGCAACGTGGGAGGCACGTACAATGAGCAGTTCTTC. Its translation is CASNVGGTYNEQFF.